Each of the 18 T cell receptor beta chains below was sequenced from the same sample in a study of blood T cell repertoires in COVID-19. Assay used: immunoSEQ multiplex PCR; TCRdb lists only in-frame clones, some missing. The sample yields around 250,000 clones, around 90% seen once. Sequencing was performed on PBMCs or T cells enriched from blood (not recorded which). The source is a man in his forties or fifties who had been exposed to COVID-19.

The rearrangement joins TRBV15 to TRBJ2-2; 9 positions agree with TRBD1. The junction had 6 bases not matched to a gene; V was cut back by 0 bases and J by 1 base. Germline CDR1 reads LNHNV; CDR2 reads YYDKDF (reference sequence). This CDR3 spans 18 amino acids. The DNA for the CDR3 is TGTGCCACCAGCAGAGATCGGGACAGGGACTGGAACACCGGGGAGCTGTTTTTT. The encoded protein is CATSRDRDRDWNTGELFF.

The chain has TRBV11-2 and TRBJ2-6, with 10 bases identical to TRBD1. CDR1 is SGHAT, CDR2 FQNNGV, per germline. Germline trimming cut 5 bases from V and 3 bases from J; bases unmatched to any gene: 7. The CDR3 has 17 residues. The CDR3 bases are TGTGCCAGCAGCCCGGGGACAGGGGACGGTGGGGCCAACGTCCTGACTTTC. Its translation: CASSPGTGDGGANVLTF.

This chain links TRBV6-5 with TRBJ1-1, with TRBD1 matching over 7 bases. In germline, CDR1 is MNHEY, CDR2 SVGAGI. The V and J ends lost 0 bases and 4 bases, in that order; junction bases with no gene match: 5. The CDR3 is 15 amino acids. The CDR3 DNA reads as TGTGCCAGCAGTTACTCCTCGGCAGGGGGCACTGAAGCTTTCTTT. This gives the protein CASSYSSAGGTEAFF.

The CDR3 loop reads CASSSDPGLAGTDTQYF. CDR3 bases: TGTGCCAGCAGCTCAGACCCGGGACTAGCGGGCACAGATACGCAGTATTTT. This sequence joins TRBV7-9 and TRBJ2-3; 11 nucleotides match TRBD2. This CDR3 has 17 amino acids. Germline CDR1 SEHNR, CDR2 FQNEAQ (reference sequence). The V gene end was trimmed by 4 bases and the J gene end by 1 base; junction bases not matched to a gene: 7.

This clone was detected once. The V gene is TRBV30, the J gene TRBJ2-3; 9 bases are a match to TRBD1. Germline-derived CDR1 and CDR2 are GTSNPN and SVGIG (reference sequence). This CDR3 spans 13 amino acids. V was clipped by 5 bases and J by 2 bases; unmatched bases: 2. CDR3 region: CAWGTGITDTQYF. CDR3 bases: TGTGCCTGGGGGACAGGGATCACAGATACGCAGTATTTT.

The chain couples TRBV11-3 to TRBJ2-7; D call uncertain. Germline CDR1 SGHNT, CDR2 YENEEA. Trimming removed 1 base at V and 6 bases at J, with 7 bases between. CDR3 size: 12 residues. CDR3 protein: CASSLVAVEQYF. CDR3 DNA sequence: TGTGCCAGCAGCTTAGTGGCCGTCGAGCAGTACTTC.

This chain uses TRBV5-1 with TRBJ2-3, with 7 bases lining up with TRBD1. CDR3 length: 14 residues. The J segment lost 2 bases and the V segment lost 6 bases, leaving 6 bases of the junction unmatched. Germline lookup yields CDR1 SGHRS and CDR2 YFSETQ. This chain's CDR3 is CASNPGTATDTQYF. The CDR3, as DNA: TGCGCCAGCAACCCCGGGACAGCCACAGATACGCAGTATTTT.

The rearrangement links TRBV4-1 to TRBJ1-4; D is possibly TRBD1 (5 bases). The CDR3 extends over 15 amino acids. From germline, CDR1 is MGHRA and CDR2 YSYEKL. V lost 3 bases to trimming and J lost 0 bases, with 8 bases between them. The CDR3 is CASSHRDATNEKLFF. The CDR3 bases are TGCGCCAGCAGCCACAGGGATGCAACTAATGAAAAACTGTTTTTT.

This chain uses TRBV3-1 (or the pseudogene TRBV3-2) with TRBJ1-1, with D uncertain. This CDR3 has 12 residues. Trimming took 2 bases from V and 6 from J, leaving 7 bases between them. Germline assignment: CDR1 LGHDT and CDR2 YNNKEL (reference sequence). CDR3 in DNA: TGTGCCAGCAGCCAAATGTCAGCTGAAGCTTTCTTT. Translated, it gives CASSQMSAEAFF.

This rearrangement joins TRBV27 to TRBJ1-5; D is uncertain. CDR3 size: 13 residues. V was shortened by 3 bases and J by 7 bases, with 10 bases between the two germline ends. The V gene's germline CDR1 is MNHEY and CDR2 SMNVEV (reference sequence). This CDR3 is CASSFVSQQPQHF. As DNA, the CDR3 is TGTGCCAGCAGTTTTGTATCGCAGCAGCCCCAGCATTTT.

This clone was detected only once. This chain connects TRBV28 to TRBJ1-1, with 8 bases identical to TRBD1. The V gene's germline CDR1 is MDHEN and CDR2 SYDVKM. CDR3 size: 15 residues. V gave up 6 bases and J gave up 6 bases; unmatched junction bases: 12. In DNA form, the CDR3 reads TGTGCCAGCAGCCGACAGGGGACCAAACTATCTGAAGCTTTCTTT. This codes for CASSRQGTKLSEAFF.

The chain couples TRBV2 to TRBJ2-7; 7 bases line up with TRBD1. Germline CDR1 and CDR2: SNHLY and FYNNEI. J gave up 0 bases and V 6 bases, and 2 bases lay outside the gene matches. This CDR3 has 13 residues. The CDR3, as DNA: TGTGCCAGCAGGAGGGACAGCTCCTACGAGCAGTACTTC. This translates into CASRRDSSYEQYF.

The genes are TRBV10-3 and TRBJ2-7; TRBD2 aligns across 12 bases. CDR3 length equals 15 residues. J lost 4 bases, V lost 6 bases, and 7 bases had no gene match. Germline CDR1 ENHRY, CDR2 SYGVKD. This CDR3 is CAISRLAGVGYEQYF. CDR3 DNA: TGTGCCATCAGCCGACTAGCGGGAGTCGGATACGAGCAGTACTTC.

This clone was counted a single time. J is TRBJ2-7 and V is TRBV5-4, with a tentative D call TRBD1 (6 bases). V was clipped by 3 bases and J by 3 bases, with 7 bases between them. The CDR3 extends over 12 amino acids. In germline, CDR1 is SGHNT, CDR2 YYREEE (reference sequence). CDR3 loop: CASSWDNYEQYF. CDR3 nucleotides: TGTGCCAGCAGCTGGGACAACTACGAGCAGTACTTC.

The CDR3 spells CSVEVGRGGETQYF. The CDR3 coding sequence is TGCAGCGTTGAGGTAGGGAGAGGTGGAGAGACCCAGTACTTC. This chain links TRBV29-1 with TRBJ2-5; D perhaps matches TRBD2 (5 bases). The CDR3 contains 14 residues. V shed 3 bases and J shed 4 bases, with 15 bases lying between them. The germline V gene has CDR1 SQVTM and CDR2 ANQGSEA.

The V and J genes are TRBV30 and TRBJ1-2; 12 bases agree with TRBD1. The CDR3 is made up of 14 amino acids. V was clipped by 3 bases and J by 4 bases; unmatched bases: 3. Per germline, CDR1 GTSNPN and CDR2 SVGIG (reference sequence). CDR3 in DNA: TGTGCCTGGAGAGGGACAGGGGGCTTCTATGGCTACACCTTC. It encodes CAWRGTGGFYGYTF.

The CDR3 here is CASRFISGSPLEQYF. Here the CDR3 DNA reads TGTGCCAGCAGGTTCATTAGCGGGAGTCCTTTAGAGCAGTACTTC. V usage is TRBV5-6 and J usage is TRBJ2-7; 9 bases are a match to TRBD2. V trimming: 5 bases; J trimming: 7 bases; junction bases outside the gene matches: 13. The CDR3 extends over 15 amino acids. The germline V gene encodes CDR1 SGHDT and CDR2 YYEEEE.

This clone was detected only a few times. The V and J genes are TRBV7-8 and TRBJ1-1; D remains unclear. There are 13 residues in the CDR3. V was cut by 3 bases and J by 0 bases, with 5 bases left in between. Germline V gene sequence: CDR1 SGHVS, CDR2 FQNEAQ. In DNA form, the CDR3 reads TGTGCCAGCAGCTTCGGTATGAACACTGAAGCTTTCTTT. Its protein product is CASSFGMNTEAFF.